This TCR beta chain derives from a study of CD8+CD57+ T cells in acquired aplastic anemia. Only patients with CD8+CD57+ cell expansion on flow cytometry were chosen for sequencing. As a group, the patients uniformly had severe acquired aplastic anemia. At the time of blood sampling, patients had not yet received any therapy. Study findings and constraints: The number of CD8+ CDR3 sequences shared by patients and controls was around 30. Between the patient and control groups, CD8+ Simpson's diversity did not differ significantly.

The CDR3 spans 13 residues. V shed 8 bases and J shed 5 bases, with 16 bases lying between them. For this clonotype: Its cognate antigen is unknown.

The TCR beta profiling, which covered VDJ combination and CDR3 sequence, was carried out using genomic DNA as the template. TCRdb re-called the reads through MiXCR, storing one row per CDR3 protein. This table has 110,000 or so distinct CDR3 sequences, under 60% appearing once. This receptor was identified in a human donor with aplastic anemia. The material sequenced was sorted CD4+, CD8+, or CD8+CD57+ T cells (not recorded which) from PBMCs. The chain combines TRBV5-3 with TRBJ2-5; the D gene is possibly TRBD2 (5 bases). TRBV5-3 qualifies as an ORF whose function is uncertain. CDR3 amino acids: CASSGKGIETQYF. As DNA, the CDR3 is TGTGCCAGCAGCGGAAAGGGCATCGAGACCCAGTACTTC.